These 19 T cell receptor beta chains were all obtained from the same sample, sequenced in a study of read filtering for tumor transcriptome and immune sequencing. This library used 300 to 450 ng RNA and molecular barcoded adaptors spanning alpha/delta and beta/gamma chains. TCRdb itself ran the reads through MiXCR, one entry per CDR3 protein. The sample holds tens of thousands of distinct CDR3 sequences; approximately 15% are singletons and the top ten take about 25%. Sequencing was carried out using a population of CD138-negative cells sorted from bone marrow. The receptors derive from a donor at least 40 years old with multiple myeloma.

The sample holds many counts of this clonotype. This chain connects TRBV6-5 to TRBJ1-1, with unresolved D. Trimming cost V 8 bases and J 1 base, with 5 bases left between them. This CDR3 has 11 amino acids. Germline CDR1 and CDR2: MNHEY and SVGAGI. The CDR3 protein is CASFQNTEAFF. DNA for the CDR3: TGTGCCAGCTTTCAGAACACTGAAGCTTTCTTT.

The rearrangement links TRBV20-1 to TRBJ2-7; 11 nucleotides agree with TRBD1. V lost 1 base, J lost 5 bases, and 7 bases stayed unmatched. This CDR3 contains 15 residues. Germline CDR1 DFQATT, CDR2 SNEGSKA (reference sequence). CDR3 loop: CSARVVGTGGHEQYF. CDR3 sequence (DNA): TGCAGTGCTAGAGTAGTTGGGACAGGGGGTCACGAGCAGTACTTC.

This clonotype was counted at least ten times. The chain employs TRBV7-9 and TRBJ2-1; 12 bases agree with TRBD2. The CDR3 spans 17 residues. Germline trimming cut 4 bases from V and 3 bases from J; bases unmatched to any gene: 7. Germline V CDR1 and CDR2: SEHNR, FQNEAQ (reference sequence). The CDR3 reads CASSSLAGGGLYNEQFF. The CDR3 DNA reads TGTGCCAGCAGCTCTCTAGCGGGAGGGGGACTCTACAATGAGCAGTTCTTC.

Many counts were recorded for this clonotype. The V and J genes are TRBV29-1 and TRBJ2-2; D is undetermined. The CDR3 has 11 amino acids. The ends were cut back, 4 bases at V and 7 bases at J, with 7 bases in the middle. The germline CDR1 and CDR2 sequences are SQVTM and ANQGSEA. The CDR3 region is CSVVFFGELFF. The CDR3 bases are TGCAGCGTTGTTTTTTTCGGGGAGCTGTTTTTT.

There are many counts of this clonotype. The rearrangement uses TRBV29-1 and TRBJ2-7; 7 bases agree with TRBD2. V was pared by 5 bases and J by 5 bases, with 6 bases of the junction left unmatched. The CDR3 sequence is 12 residues long. Germline CDR1 and CDR2: SQVTM and ANQGSEA. CDR3 in amino acids: CSVISGWNEQYF. In nucleotides, the CDR3 is TGCAGCGTTATTAGCGGGTGGAACGAGCAGTACTTC.

This clonotype has a handful of counts. The rearrangement joins TRBV7-2 to TRBJ2-3, with D perhaps TRBD1 or TRBD2 (5 bases each). In germline, CDR1 is SGHTA, CDR2 FQGNSA. V was cut by 8 bases and J by 3 bases, with 12 bases left in between. The CDR3 covers 13 residues. For the CDR3, the DNA is TGTGCCAGCCAGGCGTGGGGGACAGATACGCAGTATTTT. Protein: CASQAWGTDTQYF.

Many counts were recorded for this clonotype. The chain links TRBV20-1 to TRBJ2-1; 13 positions agree with TRBD2. Germline-derived CDR1 and CDR2 are DFQATT and SNEGSKA (reference sequence). The V gene end was trimmed by 0 bases and the J gene end by 3 bases; junction bases not matched to a gene: 5. This CDR3 comprises 17 residues. This CDR3 reads CSARELAGGPGYNEQFF. The CDR3 region has the DNA TGCAGTGCTAGAGAACTAGCGGGAGGGCCGGGCTACAATGAGCAGTTCTTC.

A note on this clonotype: This may arise from a read error, as a much more abundant clone is one base away. The chain employs TRBV28 and TRBJ2-7; unclear D gene. Per the germline V gene, CDR1 is MDHEN and CDR2 is SYDVKM. This CDR3 has 13 amino acids. CDR3 region: CANSLSRAYEQYF. In DNA form, the CDR3 reads TGTGCCAACAGTTTATCACGAGCGTACGAGCAGTACTTC.

A word on this clonotype: This may come from a read error, since a much larger clone is one base off. The CDR3 DNA reads TGCAGTGCTAGGTCGGGACTGCTCTCTGGGGCCAACGTCCCGACTTTC. Residues: CSARSGLLSGANVPTF. The chain uses TRBV20-1 and TRBJ2-6, with D perhaps TRBD2 (6 bases). There are 16 residues in the CDR3. Germline values: CDR1 DFQATT, CDR2 SNEGSKA (reference sequence).

The table lists this clonotype with many counts. The rearrangement links TRBV4-1 to TRBJ2-1; 14 nucleotides agree with TRBD2. The CDR3 loop spans 17 amino acids. Germline-derived CDR1 and CDR2 are MGHRA and YSYEKL. Trimming removed 4 bases from V and 2 bases from J; junction bases left unmatched: 4. CDR3 in amino acids: CASSRGTSGSTYNEQFF. In DNA form, the CDR3 reads TGCGCCAGCAGCCGGGGGACTAGCGGGAGCACCTACAATGAGCAGTTCTTC.

Many counts were recorded for this clonotype. The gene calls are TRBV7-9 and TRBJ2-3; perhaps TRBD2 as D (7 bases). In germline, CDR1 is SEHNR, CDR2 FQNEAQ (reference sequence). Trimming removed 5 bases at V and 6 bases at J, with 18 bases between. This CDR3 comprises 15 residues. CDR3 residues: CASSPGGGRVDTQYF. In DNA, the CDR3 is TGTGCCAGCAGCCCTGGCGGGGGCAGGGTGGATACGCAGTATTTT.

This clonotype was recorded at least ten times. The chain employs TRBV7-9 and TRBJ2-3; 9 bases line up with TRBD1. Germline V gene data show CDR1 as SEHNR and CDR2 as FQNEAQ (reference sequence). The CDR3 contains 16 residues. V shed 5 bases, J shed 3 bases, and the junction held 9 bases outside the gene matches. Here the CDR3 DNA reads TGTGCCAGCAGCCCCCCCGGACAGGGGTTAACAGATACGCAGTATTTT. Amino acid sequence: CASSPPGQGLTDTQYF.

This clonotype was seen at least ten times. The chain joins TRBV12-3 or TRBV12-4 to TRBJ2-3; D gene uncertain. The V gene lost 8 bases and the J gene lost 2 bases, with 8 bases spanning the gap. CDR3 length: 12 residues. The CDR3 region has the DNA TGTGCCAGCCGCGACCACACAGATACGCAGTATTTT. Residues: CASRDHTDTQYF.

This clonotype was seen many times. The chain recombines TRBV7-2 with TRBJ1-1, with 10 positions matching TRBD1. The CDR3 has 14 residues. CDR1 and CDR2 from the germline V gene are SGHTA and FQGNSA. V shed 3 bases, J shed 5 bases, and the junction held 3 bases outside the gene matches. CDR3 coding DNA: TGTGCCAGCAGCTTTGACAGGGGGCTAACTGAAGCTTTCTTT. Its translation is CASSFDRGLTEAFF.

This clonotype occurred many times. This chain joins TRBV12-3 or TRBV12-4 and TRBJ2-6, with a tentative D call TRBD1 (6 bases). Trimming took 6 bases from V and 2 from J, leaving 11 bases between them. This CDR3 region has 15 residues. CDR3 nucleotides: TGTGCCAGCAGCGCCAGGGGAACTGGGGCCAACGTCCTGACTTTC. It specifies CASSARGTGANVLTF.

A word on this clonotype: It is likely a read error: a sequence one base away is far more abundant. The chain recombines TRBV5-5 with TRBJ2-1, with TRBD2 matching 8 bases. CDR3 size: 15 residues. Germline V gene data show CDR1 as SGHKS and CDR2 as YYEKEE (reference sequence). CDR3 amino acids: CASSLVFVAGTKQSF. The CDR3 DNA sequence: TGTGCCAGCAGCTTGGTTTTTGTAGCGGGAACAAAGCAGTCCTTC.

There are many counts of this clonotype. This sequence joins TRBV12-3 or TRBV12-4 and TRBJ2-6; D not resolved. The CDR3 extends over 13 amino acids. V lost 6 bases, J lost 1 base, and 4 bases lay in between. CDR3 sequence: CASSLSGANVLTF. The CDR3 DNA is TGTGCCAGCAGCCTGTCTGGGGCCAACGTCCTGACTTTC.

This sequence joins TRBV21-1 and TRBJ1-3; TRBD1, the table's D call, was not compared with the DNA. TRBV21-1 constitutes a pseudogene. The CDR3 runs 18 residues. CDR3 protein: CASSKECGQGYSGNAIYF. Written as DNA, the CDR3 is TGTGCCAGCAGCAAAGAATGTGGACAGGGTTACTCTGGAAACGCCATATATTTT.

This clonotype showed up many times. The CDR3 nucleotides read TGTGCCAGCAGCTTAGGGACAGGGGGGTCATGGGGGACCCAGTACTTC. Its protein product is CASSLGTGGSWGTQYF. The chain employs TRBV7-2 and TRBJ2-5; 10 nucleotides match TRBD1. Germline CDR1 is SGHTA and CDR2 is FQGNSA. V gave up 1 base and J gave up 7 bases; unmatched junction bases: 9. There are 16 residues in the CDR3.